This TCR beta chain is drawn from a study of CD8 T cells in ankylosing spondylitis. Study conclusions and caveats: Past studies reported some motif variants in reactive arthritis synovial fluid and blood. In ankylosing spondylitis blood, a motif of roughly eight highly homologous TCR beta variants appeared characteristic.

Germline CDR1 is LGHDT and CDR2 is YNNKEL (reference sequence). The CDR3 covers 15 residues. Trimming removed 5 bases at V and 2 bases at J, with 16 bases between. TCRdb passed the 5' RACE reads through MiXCR, listing each CDR3 protein once. The table has 200,000 to 250,000 distinct CDR3 sequences, 7% to 10% seen once. Details on this clonotype: Its antigen remains unknown.

This TCR was sampled from a female donor with ankylosing spondylitis or in good health (not recorded which). V usage is TRBV3-1 and J usage is TRBJ2-7; D assignment may be TRBD1 or TRBD2 (6 bases each). The sample comprised blood, either unsorted or a sorted T cell fraction (not recorded which). The CDR3 DNA reads TGTGCCAGCAGCGGAGGGGGTGGCGTGACCTACGAGCAGTACTTC. Amino acids: CASSGGGGVTYEQYF.